What follows are 30 T cell receptor beta chains derived from one specimen sequenced in a study of blood T cells in healthy people across ages. Using a J-beta primer mix together with a sample-barcoded 5' primer, a second PCR was run for 7 to 11 cycles. In TCRdb, the 5' RACE reads were re-called with MiXCR into one record per CDR3 protein. The sample comprises 1.5 million or so distinct CDR3 sequences, 42% of which are singletons, and approximately 7.9% rests with the top ten. Material for sequencing was blood. Receptor source: a woman aged 18-30 years in good health.

The V gene is TRBV27, the J gene TRBJ2-5, with 11 bases aligning to TRBD2. From germline, CDR1 is MNHEY and CDR2 SMNVEV (reference sequence). The J segment lost 2 bases and the V segment lost 5 bases, leaving 7 bases of the junction unmatched. This CDR3 has 16 amino acids. CDR3 in amino acids: CASSQRPSGGQETQYF. The CDR3 DNA is TGTGCCAGCAGTCAACGCCCTAGCGGGGGGCAAGAGACCCAGTACTTC.

CDR3: CASSTNRDNYGYTF. The CDR3 nucleotides read TGTGCCAGCAGTACTAACCGGGACAACTATGGCTACACCTTC. The chain has TRBV6-1 and TRBJ1-2; maybe TRBD1 (5 bases). Germline CDR1 MNHNS, CDR2 SASEGT. The CDR3 is 14 residues long. V was trimmed by 5 bases and J by 2 bases, leaving 12 bases between them.

This sequence joins TRBV5-5 and TRBJ2-3; 9 bases line up with TRBD2. This CDR3 comprises 15 residues. Per germline, CDR1 SGHKS and CDR2 YYEKEE (reference sequence). Trimming removed 4 bases from V and 7 bases from J; junction bases left unmatched: 10. The chain's CDR3 is CASSAEAGGPNTQYF. In nucleotides, the CDR3 is TGTGCCAGCAGCGCGGAGGCGGGAGGGCCCAATACGCAGTATTTT.

This clonotype was found a few times. This chain connects TRBV2 to TRBJ2-7; TRBD1 might be the D (6 bases). Germline CDR1 and CDR2: SNHLY and FYNNEI. V gave up 6 bases and J gave up 2 bases, with 14 bases separating them. CDR3 length: 14 amino acids. The CDR3 region has the DNA TGTGCCAGCAGCGAGGACGGACAGCCCTACGAGCAGTACTTC. Protein sequence: CASSEDGQPYEQYF.

This clonotype was detected only a few times. The chain carries TRBV20-1 and TRBJ2-7; 10 nucleotides line up with TRBD1. There are 15 residues in the CDR3. The V gene end was trimmed by 3 bases and the J gene end by 2 bases; junction bases not matched to a gene: 7. Germline CDR1 reads DFQATT; CDR2 reads SNEGSKA (reference sequence). The CDR3 nucleotides read TGCAGTGCTAGGGCGAAGGGACAGGGGACCTACGAGCAGTACTTC. Its translation is CSARAKGQGTYEQYF.

The rearrangement joins TRBV7-3 to TRBJ2-2; the D is unclear. Trimming removed 0 bases at V and 2 bases at J, with 4 bases between. Germline V gene lookup returns CDR1 SGHTA and CDR2 FQGTGA. The CDR3 contains 14 residues. CDR3 sequence (DNA): TGTGCCAGCAGCTTAACCAGAAACACCGGGGAGCTGTTTTTT. It specifies CASSLTRNTGELFF.

This chain connects TRBV11-2 to TRBJ2-4; 9 nucleotides align to TRBD1. J gave up 1 base and V 5 bases, and 9 bases lay outside the gene matches. The CDR3 covers 17 residues. The germline gives CDR1 SGHAT, CDR2 FQNNGV. CDR3 DNA sequence: TGTGCCAGCAGCACCTACAGGGGGCGGAACGCCAAAAACATTCAGTACTTC. It translates to CASSTYRGRNAKNIQYF.

The chain recombines TRBV5-1 with TRBJ2-1; D might be TRBD1 (6 bases). CDR3 length: 15 residues. Trimming took 3 bases from V and 3 from J, leaving 13 bases between them. Germline CDR1 is SGHRS and CDR2 is YFSETQ. CDR3 in DNA: TGCGCCAGCAGCTCGACGGACAGCGGCTACAATGAGCAGTTCTTC. This codes for CASSSTDSGYNEQFF. The variable domain in full, with the rest retrieved from reference TRBV5-1 and TRBJ2-1, is KAGVTQTPRYLIKTRGQQVTLSCSPISGHRSVSWYQQTPGQGLQFLFEYFSETQRNKGNFPGRFSGRQFSNSRSEMNVSTLELGDSALYLCASSSTDSGYNEQFFGPGTRLTVL.

This clonotype was seen only a few times. The rearrangement uses TRBV6-1 and TRBJ1-6, with D tentatively TRBD1 (5 bases). The CDR3 loop spans 17 amino acids. V gave up 5 bases and J gave up 6 bases, with 20 bases separating them. Germline CDR1 MNHNS, CDR2 SASEGT. The CDR3 nucleotides read TGTGCCAGCAGTCCCAACCTCAGGGCCACCTCTAATTCACCCCTCCACTTT. This translates into CASSPNLRATSNSPLHF.

This clonotype has just one count. The chain employs TRBV27 and TRBJ2-7, with 7 positions matching TRBD1. The V segment lost 6 bases and the J segment 0 bases; nucleotides outside the gene matches: 8. The CDR3 contains 15 residues. Germline CDR1 and CDR2: MNHEY and SMNVEV (reference sequence). The CDR3 DNA follows: TGTGCCAGCAGGAGGGGGCAGCTCCCCTCCTACGAGCAGTACTTC. Amino acid sequence: CASRRGQLPSYEQYF.

Only a few counts were recorded for this clonotype. J is TRBJ1-2 and V is TRBV15; D might be TRBD1 (5 bases). Germline V CDR1 and CDR2: LNHNV, YYDKDF (reference sequence). The CDR3 is made up of 16 amino acids. The ends were cut back, 2 bases at V and 5 bases at J, with 18 bases in the middle. The CDR3 loop is CATSRFLPGASYGYTF. The DNA of the CDR3 is TGTGCCACCAGCAGATTTCTTCCCGGGGCCTCATATGGCTACACCTTC.

V is TRBV28 and J is TRBJ1-2, with D unresolved. Germline CDR1 MDHEN, CDR2 SYDVKM. The V and J ends lost 10 bases and 2 bases respectively, with 5 bases between them. This CDR3 is 10 amino acids long. CDR3 protein: CAIGNYGYTF. The CDR3 bases are TGTGCCATCGGAAACTATGGCTACACCTTC.

V is TRBV5-1 and J is TRBJ2-1; D is possibly TRBD2 (7 bases). Germline lookup yields CDR1 SGHRS and CDR2 YFSETQ. Trimming shortened V by 4 bases and J by 6 bases, and 11 bases separated the two germline ends. The CDR3 extends over 13 amino acids. CDR3 nucleotides: TGCGCCAGCAGCCCGGGGGGCCTCAATGAGCAGTTCTTC. Protein sequence: CASSPGGLNEQFF.

In this sample, this clonotype turned up once. The V and J genes are TRBV3-1 and TRBJ2-1, with TRBD2 matching 11 bases. The CDR3 runs 16 residues. Germline CDR1 is LGHDT and CDR2 is YNNKEL (reference sequence). J gave up 2 bases and V 5 bases, and 5 bases lay outside the gene matches. CDR3 sequence: CASSVSGRGTYNEQFF. DNA for the CDR3: TGTGCCAGCAGCGTTAGCGGGAGGGGGACCTACAATGAGCAGTTCTTC.

This CDR3 reads CASRQGQAYEQYF. DNA for the CDR3: TGTGCCAGCAGGCAGGGACAGGCCTACGAGCAGTACTTC. This sequence joins TRBV6-5 and TRBJ2-7, with TRBD1 identical over 8 bases. The CDR3 totals 13 residues. CDR1 and CDR2 from the germline V gene are MNHEY and SVGAGI. J lost 2 bases, V lost 6 bases, and 3 bases had no gene match.

The V and J genes are TRBV6-2 or TRBV6-3 and TRBJ1-6; tentatively, D is TRBD1 (5 bases). V dropped 2 bases and J dropped 10 bases, with 9 bases sitting between them. CDR3 size: 13 residues. In germline, CDR1 is MNHEY, CDR2 SVGEGT. The CDR3 spells CASSYVQGSPLHF. CDR3 in DNA: TGTGCCAGCAGTTACGTGCAGGGCTCACCCCTCCACTTT.

This clonotype has more than one count but fewer than ten. The chain joins TRBV7-9 to TRBJ2-1; D might be TRBD1 (5 bases). V gave up 5 bases and J gave up 1 base, with 12 bases separating them. The CDR3 sequence is 15 residues long. Germline values: CDR1 SEHNR, CDR2 FQNEAQ (reference sequence). The CDR3 protein is CASSQKGPSYNEQFF. CDR3 sequence (DNA): TGTGCCAGCAGCCAAAAGGGGCCTTCCTACAATGAGCAGTTCTTC.

The CDR3 spells CSASRDRDIWNSPLHF. CDR3 in DNA: TGCAGTGCTTCCCGGGACAGGGATATTTGGAATTCACCCCTCCACTTT. This chain connects TRBV20-1 to TRBJ1-6; 9 bases agree with TRBD1. CDR3 length equals 16 residues. The junction had 12 bases not matched to a gene; V was cut back by 5 bases and J by 7 bases. The germline gives CDR1 DFQATT, CDR2 SNEGSKA (reference sequence).

The rearrangement links TRBV4-2 to TRBJ2-4; 8 nucleotides agree with TRBD2. CDR1 LGHNA and CDR2 YNFKEQ come from the germline V gene. The V and J ends lost 3 bases and 1 base, in that order; junction bases with no gene match: 14. CDR3 length: 19 residues. CDR3 amino acids: CASSQSGGPSDTAKNIQYF. The CDR3 region has the DNA TGTGCCAGCAGCCAGTCGGGAGGGCCCTCTGATACGGCCAAAAACATTCAGTACTTC.

J is TRBJ1-2 and V is TRBV28; maybe TRBD1 (5 bases). V dropped 8 bases and J dropped 4 bases, with 17 bases sitting between them. Germline-derived CDR1 and CDR2 are MDHEN and SYDVKM. This CDR3 is 14 amino acids long. CDR3 residues: CASRLSGVSYGYTF. For the CDR3, the DNA is TGTGCCAGCCGTCTTTCGGGGGTATCCTATGGCTACACCTTC.

The V call is TRBV6-5, the J call TRBJ2-3; D ambiguous. The ends were cut back, 0 bases at V and 0 bases at J, with 13 bases in the middle. The CDR3 runs to 17 residues. The germline CDR1 and CDR2 sequences are MNHEY and SVGAGI. CDR3 amino acids: CASSYSMAAGSTDTQYF. CDR3 nucleotide sequence: TGTGCCAGCAGTTACTCGATGGCAGCAGGTAGCACAGATACGCAGTATTTT.

The rearrangement joins TRBV6-2 or TRBV6-3 to TRBJ2-1; a weak D match, TRBD1 (5 bases). This CDR3 is built from 15 residues. Germline CDR1 is MNHEY and CDR2 is SVGEGT. The ends were cut back, 8 bases at V and 0 bases at J, with 14 bases in the middle. CDR3 bases: TGTGCCAGCGTAGGCAGGGCCAGCTCCTACAATGAGCAGTTCTTC. Amino acids: CASVGRASSYNEQFF.

V usage is TRBV6-2 or TRBV6-3 and J usage is TRBJ2-7; no reliable D call. V was cut by 6 bases and J by 2 bases, with 14 bases left in between. This CDR3 has 14 residues. The germline gives CDR1 MNHEY, CDR2 SVGEGT. CDR3 loop: CASSAFRLAYEQYF. CDR3 in DNA: TGTGCCAGCAGCGCCTTTCGGCTAGCCTACGAGCAGTACTTC.

This chain connects TRBV2 to TRBJ2-1; TRBD2 is a possible D gene (6 bases). V was shortened by 4 bases and J by 0 bases, with 16 bases between the two germline ends. The CDR3 is made up of 17 amino acids. Germline CDR1 reads SNHLY; CDR2 reads FYNNEI. The CDR3 is CASSGQLASSSYNEQFF. The CDR3 coding sequence is TGTGCCAGCAGTGGCCAGCTAGCGTCTAGCTCCTACAATGAGCAGTTCTTC.

This clonotype came up once. Written as DNA, the CDR3 is TGTGCCAGCAGCCGGGGGGCCTCAGCGCAGTTCTTC. Its protein product is CASSRGASAQFF. The chain uses TRBV14 and TRBJ2-1, with D perhaps being TRBD1 or TRBD2 (6 bases each). Germline CDR1 is SGHDN and CDR2 is FVKESK. The CDR3 is 12 residues long. With 4 bases removed from V and 12 bases from J, the gap between germline ends came to 13 bases.

The chain joins TRBV18 to TRBJ2-7; TRBD1 aligns across 7 bases. J was trimmed by 6 bases and V by 4 bases; bases with no gene match: 6. Germline lookup yields CDR1 KGHSH and CDR2 LQKENI. This CDR3 is built from 13 residues. CDR3 residues: CASSQNRDSEQYF. Here the CDR3 DNA reads TGTGCCAGCTCACAAAACAGGGACAGCGAGCAGTACTTC.

The genes are TRBV7-2 and TRBJ2-7; TRBD2 agrees at 13 bases. CDR3 length: 13 amino acids. V lost 10 bases to trimming and J lost 7 bases; unmatched junction nucleotides: 7. Germline lookup yields CDR1 SGHTA and CDR2 FQGNSA. The CDR3 loop is CTTTSGRWSEQYF. In DNA form, the CDR3 reads TGTACCACGACTAGCGGGAGGTGGAGTGAGCAGTACTTC. Variable domain in full (rest from reference TRBV7-2 and TRBJ2-7): GAGVSQSPSNKVTEKGKDVELRCDPISGHTALYWYRQSLGQGLEFLIYFQGNSAPDKSGLPSDRFSAERTGGSVSTLTIQRTQQEDSAVYLCTTTSGRWSEQYFGPGTRLTVT.

The DNA of the CDR3 is TGCAGTGCGAATATCAGGACTGCTCCTCCTTACGAGCAGTACTTC. Amino acid sequence: CSANIRTAPPYEQYF. The chain carries TRBV20-1 and TRBJ2-7, with a possible D match to TRBD2 (5 bases). V was trimmed by 6 bases and J by 4 bases, leaving 22 bases between them. The CDR3 contains 15 residues. CDR1 is DFQATT, CDR2 SNEGSKA, per germline (reference sequence).

The chain has TRBV24-1 and TRBJ2-1; TRBD2 matches 11 bases. The CDR3 is made up of 14 amino acids. From germline, CDR1 is KGHDR and CDR2 SFDVKD. Trimming took 5 bases from V and 5 from J; bases not matched to a gene: 1. Here the CDR3 reads CATSAGLADNEQFF. In DNA, the CDR3 is TGTGCCACCAGTGCGGGACTAGCGGACAATGAGCAGTTCTTC.

The V and J genes are TRBV6-5 and TRBJ2-1, with 8 bases matching TRBD2. The CDR3 length is 15 residues. Germline trimming cut 8 bases from V and 0 bases from J; bases unmatched to any gene: 6. Germline V gene sequence: CDR1 MNHEY, CDR2 SVGAGI. The CDR3 is CASEAGGYSYNEQFF. The CDR3 coding sequence is TGTGCCAGCGAGGCGGGAGGATACTCCTACAATGAGCAGTTCTTC.